These 32 T cell receptor beta chains came from one sample sequenced in a study of blood T cell repertoires in COVID-19. TCRdb keeps only in-frame clones here, not all; method: immunoSEQ multiplex PCR. Of about 250,000 clones listed, about nine tenths are singletons. Sequencing used PBMCs or T cells enriched from blood (not recorded which). The receptors were sampled from a man younger than 35 who had recovered from COVID-19.

This clone was counted once. The chain employs TRBV11-2 and TRBJ2-7, with 12 bases that match TRBD2. With 4 bases clipped from V and 3 bases from J, the junction kept 4 bases outside the gene matches. CDR1 and CDR2 from the germline V gene are SGHAT and FQNNGV. The CDR3 runs to 15 residues. For the CDR3, the DNA is TGTGCCAGCAGCTCAAGACTAGCGGGAGACTACGAGCAGTACTTC. Its protein product is CASSSRLAGDYEQYF.

The chain uses TRBV28 and TRBJ2-1; the D gene is possibly TRBD2 (5 bases). Germline CDR1 and CDR2: MDHEN and SYDVKM. The CDR3 totals 13 residues. Trimming took off 6 bases at V and 7 bases at J, with 13 bases between the two ends. In nucleotides, the CDR3 is TGTGCCAGCAGCGTGGGAGCGGCGAATGAGCAGTTCTTC. It is translated as CASSVGAANEQFF.

The chain combines TRBV27 with TRBJ1-4, with D possibly TRBD1 on 6 matching bases. The length of the CDR3 is 14 residues. Per germline, CDR1 MNHEY and CDR2 SMNVEV (reference sequence). V was shortened by 5 bases and J by 8 bases, with 15 bases between the two germline ends. For the CDR3, the DNA is TGTGCCAGCAGTAGGGAGGGGGGAAGAGAAAAACTGTTTTTT. It encodes CASSREGGREKLFF.

The chain has TRBV7-2 and TRBJ2-3; 8 bases line up with TRBD1. The CDR3 sequence is 14 residues long. J gave up 1 base and V 3 bases, and 0 bases lay outside the gene matches. Germline CDR1 and CDR2: SGHTA and FQGNSA. In nucleotides, the CDR3 is TGTGCCAGCAGCTTGGACAGGGGCACAGATACGCAGTATTTT. Its translation is CASSLDRGTDTQYF. Complete variable domain (other parts from reference TRBV7-2 and TRBJ2-3): GAGVSQSPSNKVTEKGKDVELRCDPISGHTALYWYRQSLGQGLEFLIYFQGNSAPDKSGLPSDRFSAERTGGSVSTLTIQRTQQEDSAVYLCASSLDRGTDTQYFGPGTRLTVL.

The chain joins TRBV11-2 to TRBJ2-1, with 12 bases lining up with TRBD2. The length of the CDR3 is 16 residues. The germline V gene encodes CDR1 SGHAT and CDR2 FQNNGV. The trim removed 7 bases at V and 3 bases at J, leaving 7 bases unmatched. CDR3 sequence (DNA): TGTGCCAGCACTAAATCTAGCGGGAGGGGCTACAATGAGCAGTTCTTC. This gives the protein CASTKSSGRGYNEQFF.

V is TRBV27 and J is TRBJ2-7; TRBD2 matches 8 bases. The CDR3 totals 14 residues. V trimming: 5 bases; J trimming: 7 bases; junction bases outside the gene matches: 10. Germline assignment: CDR1 MNHEY and CDR2 SMNVEV (reference sequence). The DNA of the CDR3 is TGTGCCAGCAGTCTTATAGCGGGCGGGGGGGAGCAGTACTTC. Its protein is CASSLIAGGGEQYF.

The genes are TRBV7-2 and TRBJ2-5, with 10 bases identical to TRBD2. The junction had 16 bases not matched to a gene; V was cut back by 4 bases and J by 2 bases. The V gene's germline CDR1 is SGHTA and CDR2 FQGNSA. This CDR3 is built from 19 residues. CDR3 residues: CASSSVWTSGPVNQETQYF. For the CDR3, the DNA is TGTGCCAGCAGCTCCGTCTGGACTAGCGGCCCTGTTAATCAAGAGACCCAGTACTTC.

The chain couples TRBV6-5 to TRBJ1-2, with D uncertain. CDR1 is MNHEY and CDR2 is SVGAGI in the germline V gene. V lost 0 bases and J lost 2, with 13 bases in between. CDR3 length: 16 amino acids. As DNA, the CDR3 is TGTGCCAGCAGTTACTCCCGCGGGGAACTAAACTATGGCTACACCTTC. Translated, it gives CASSYSRGELNYGYTF.

The rearrangement uses TRBV6-5 and TRBJ2-1; 10 bases agree with TRBD2. There are 15 residues in the CDR3. The J segment lost 12 bases and the V segment lost 6 bases, leaving 14 bases of the junction unmatched. CDR1 MNHEY and CDR2 SVGAGI come from the germline V gene. CDR3 residues: CASSRRAGGPRGQFF. CDR3 sequence (DNA): TGTGCCAGCAGCCGTAGAGCGGGGGGGCCGCGAGGGCAGTTCTTC.

The chain links TRBV18 to TRBJ2-7, with 8 nucleotides matching TRBD2. The V and J ends lost 1 base and 7 bases, in that order; junction bases with no gene match: 6. The CDR3 is 14 amino acids. Germline-derived CDR1 and CDR2 are KGHSH and LQKENI. The CDR3 reads CASSPRSGAWEQYF. The CDR3 DNA follows: TGTGCCAGCTCACCACGTAGCGGGGCATGGGAGCAGTACTTC.

This clone was counted once. Other DNA sequences in the sample encode the same CDR3. The chain couples TRBV30 to TRBJ1-5; D gene unclear. V was trimmed by 0 bases and J by 1 base, leaving 4 bases between them. The CDR3 loop spans 13 amino acids. Germline CDR1 GTSNPN, CDR2 SVGIG (reference sequence). CDR3: CAWSVRSNQPQHF. CDR3 in DNA: TGTGCCTGGAGTGTGAGAAGCAATCAGCCCCAGCATTTT.

V and J are TRBV6-5 and TRBJ1-2, with D possibly matching TRBD1 (5 bases). This CDR3 spans 15 amino acids. Germline V gives CDR1 MNHEY, CDR2 SVGAGI. V was pared by 0 bases and J by 0 bases, with 8 bases between. The chain's CDR3 is CASSYSDKTNYGYTF. CDR3 in DNA: TGTGCCAGCAGTTACTCGGACAAAACTAACTATGGCTACACCTTC.

This sequence joins TRBV18 and TRBJ1-1; D is unclear. Between the trimmed V and J ends, which lost 6 bases and 0 bases, there was a span of 11 bases. Germline CDR1 and CDR2: KGHSH and LQKENI. This CDR3 is built from 14 residues. In DNA form, the CDR3 reads TGTGCCAGCTCGCAACAGCCATTGAACACTGAAGCTTTCTTT. Amino acids: CASSQQPLNTEAFF.

The rearrangement uses TRBV18 and TRBJ1-2; 9 positions agree with TRBD1. This CDR3 comprises 16 residues. The J segment lost 4 bases and the V segment lost 3 bases, leaving 9 bases of the junction unmatched. CDR1 KGHSH and CDR2 LQKENI come from the germline V gene. CDR3 DNA sequence: TGTGCCAGCTCACCTCAGGACAGGGGCAGGGGCTATGGCTACACCTTC. Protein product: CASSPQDRGRGYGYTF. Drawing the rest from reference TRBV18 and TRBJ1-2, the complete variable domain is NAGVMQNPRHLVRRRGQEARLRCSPMKGHSHVYWYRQLPEEGLKFMVYLQKENIIDESGMPKERFSAEFPKEGPSILRIQQVVRGDSAAYFCASSPQDRGRGYGYTFGSGTRLTVV.

This chain joins TRBV11-2 and TRBJ2-3; 12 positions match TRBD2. The CDR3 is made up of 18 amino acids. CDR1 is SGHAT and CDR2 is FQNNGV in the germline V gene. The V segment lost 5 bases and the J segment 1 base; nucleotides outside the gene matches: 10. CDR3 sequence (DNA): TGTGCCAGCAGCCCCCCCCGGCTAGCGGGAGGGGGCACAGATACGCAGTATTTT. Amino acid sequence: CASSPPRLAGGGTDTQYF.

This clone was picked up a small number of times. The V call is TRBV18, the J call TRBJ1-5, with TRBD1 matching 7 bases. CDR1 is KGHSH, CDR2 LQKENI, per germline. J was trimmed by 0 bases and V by 1 base; bases with no gene match: 9. The CDR3 runs 18 residues. This CDR3 reads CASSPRSGRGDSNQPQHF. CDR3 nucleotide sequence: TGTGCCAGCTCACCACGGTCCGGCAGGGGGGATAGCAATCAGCCCCAGCATTTT.

The CDR3 reads CASSFVGGLTEAFF. Written as DNA, the CDR3 is TGTGCCAGCAGCTTCGTCGGGGGGCTGACTGAAGCTTTCTTT. The chain recombines TRBV11-1 with TRBJ1-1; possible D gene TRBD1, 6 bases. Trimming pared 3 bases from V and 5 bases from J, leaving 13 bases between. The CDR3 runs to 14 residues. The V gene's germline CDR1 is SGHAT and CDR2 FQDESV (reference sequence).

The chain has TRBV28 and TRBJ1-5, with D maybe TRBD1 (5 bases). This CDR3 spans 13 amino acids. V shed 7 bases and J shed 6 bases, with 13 bases lying between them. Looked up from germline, CDR1 is MDHEN and CDR2 is SYDVKM. This CDR3 reads CASNKLGGQPQHF. Written as DNA, the CDR3 is TGTGCCAGCAATAAACTCGGGGGTCAGCCCCAGCATTTT.

The rearrangement uses TRBV11-2 and TRBJ2-5, with 9 bases lining up with TRBD1. The CDR3 consists of 14 residues. V shed 5 bases, J shed 4 bases, and the junction held 5 bases outside the gene matches. Germline V CDR1 and CDR2: SGHAT, FQNNGV. CDR3 nucleotide sequence: TGTGCCAGCAGCCTAGGGACAGGGAGAGAGACCCAGTACTTC. This codes for CASSLGTGRETQYF.

A few counts support this clone. The chain has TRBV6-5 and TRBJ1-5; possibly TRBD1 for D (6 bases). This CDR3 is 15 amino acids long. Between the trimmed V and J ends, which lost 4 bases and 0 bases, there was a span of 10 bases. Germline-derived CDR1 and CDR2 are MNHEY and SVGAGI. CDR3 sequence reads: CASSSGAYSNQPQHF. In DNA, the CDR3 is TGTGCCAGCAGTTCAGGGGCTTATAGCAATCAGCCCCAGCATTTT.

The chain has TRBV28 and TRBJ1-2; no clear D gene. The CDR3 extends over 12 amino acids. Germline loops: CDR1 MDHEN, CDR2 SYDVKM. Trimming removed 8 bases from V and 1 base from J, with 8 bases in between. CDR3 in amino acids: CASYEVNYGYTF. In DNA, the CDR3 is TGTGCCAGCTATGAGGTTAACTATGGCTACACCTTC.

This clone is a singleton in its sample. The rearrangement links TRBV6-5 to TRBJ2-3; TRBD2 is a possible D gene (5 bases). CDR1 is MNHEY and CDR2 is SVGAGI in the germline V gene. There are 13 residues in the CDR3. Deletions cut 6 bases from V and 6 bases from J, with 13 bases between. CDR3 protein: CASSLNGGDTQYF. CDR3 DNA: TGTGCCAGCAGCTTAAACGGCGGGGATACGCAGTATTTT.

The chain employs TRBV9 and TRBJ2-3; tentative D call: TRBD1 (5 bases). CDR1 SGDLS and CDR2 YYNGEE come from the germline V gene. CDR3 size: 14 residues. V was pared by 0 bases and J by 6 bases, with 11 bases between. DNA for the CDR3: TGTGCCAGCAGCGTAGCACCAAGGGGTGATACGCAGTATTTT. This translates into CASSVAPRGDTQYF.

This clone occurred a few times. This rearrangement joins TRBV6-4 to TRBJ2-2, with TRBD1 matching over 7 bases. The CDR3 spans 16 residues. Trimming cost V 3 bases and J 5 bases; bases outside gene matches: 9. Germline assignment: CDR1 MRHNA and CDR2 SNTAGT. CDR3 region: CASSEFGTELTGELFF. The CDR3 DNA reads TGTGCCAGCAGTGAGTTCGGGACAGAACTAACCGGGGAGCTGTTTTTT.

This chain uses TRBV5-4 with TRBJ2-6; the D gene is possibly TRBD1 (5 bases). Trimming stripped 3 bases from V and 4 bases from J, with 11 bases between. CDR1 is SGHNT and CDR2 is YYREEE in the germline V gene (reference sequence). The CDR3 has 15 amino acids. CDR3 sequence reads: CASSSTGSGANVLTF. The CDR3 DNA is TGTGCCAGCAGCTCTACAGGCTCGGGGGCCAACGTCCTGACTTTC.

The chain has TRBV4-1 and TRBJ2-3; D is uncertain. Trimming shortened V by 1 base and J by 4 bases, and 21 bases separated the two germline ends. CDR1 is MGHRA, CDR2 YSYEKL, per germline. CDR3 size: 18 residues. CDR3 sequence: CASSQGAYVRTKSDTQYF. CDR3 in DNA: TGCGCCAGCAGCCAAGGGGCGTACGTGCGTACCAAATCAGATACGCAGTATTTT.

V gene TRBV6-5 combines with J gene TRBJ1-2; D remains unclear. Trimming took 0 bases from V and 6 from J, leaving 14 bases between them. This CDR3 has 15 amino acids. CDR1 is MNHEY and CDR2 is SVGAGI in the germline V gene. The chain's CDR3 is CASSYSLQTRNGYTF. CDR3 DNA sequence: TGTGCCAGCAGTTACTCGCTCCAAACGAGGAATGGCTACACCTTC.

In this sample, this clone turned up once. This rearrangement joins TRBV10-1 to TRBJ2-1, with 11 bases matching TRBD2. Per germline, CDR1 WNHNN and CDR2 SYGVQD (reference sequence). This CDR3 is 16 amino acids long. Germline trimming cut 3 bases from V and 5 bases from J; bases unmatched to any gene: 6. The CDR3 region has the DNA TGCGCCAGCAGTGATCTAGCGGGGGGACCTAACAATGAGCAGTTCTTC. Its protein is CASSDLAGGPNNEQFF.

V is TRBV5-4 and J is TRBJ2-5; 7 bases are a match to TRBD1. The CDR3 is 14 amino acids. Germline lookup yields CDR1 SGHNT and CDR2 YYREEE (reference sequence). The J segment lost 5 bases and the V segment lost 0 bases, leaving 4 bases of the junction unmatched. The CDR3 sequence is CASSLGGQMETQYF. The DNA of the CDR3 is TGTGCCAGCAGCTTGGGGGGACAGATGGAGACCCAGTACTTC.

This chain uses TRBV18 with TRBJ1-1; the D gene is possibly TRBD1 (6 bases). Trimming left V 2 bases short and J 5 bases short, with 15 bases between. From germline, CDR1 is KGHSH and CDR2 LQKENI. The CDR3 runs 15 residues. CDR3 DNA: TGTGCCAGCTCACCAGGCCCAGGCCAGGGGACTGAAGCTTTCTTT. This translates into CASSPGPGQGTEAFF.

CDR3 bases: TGTGCCAGCAGCTTACTAGCGGCCGAGCAGTACTTC. Translation: CASSLLAAEQYF. The rearrangement joins TRBV3-1 (or the pseudogene TRBV3-2) to TRBJ2-7; 8 bases are shared with TRBD2. The CDR3 has 12 residues. Germline values: CDR1 LGHDT, CDR2 YNNKEL (reference sequence). The ends lost 5 bases at V and 6 bases at J; junction bases unmatched: 3.

The V and J genes are TRBV19 and TRBJ1-1; TRBD1 might be the D (6 bases). Trimming shortened V by 3 bases and J by 0 bases, and 11 bases separated the two germline ends. The CDR3 runs to 15 residues. CDR1 and CDR2 from the germline V gene are LNHDA and SQIVND (reference sequence). The CDR3 is CASSIGQGMNTEAFF. CDR3 DNA sequence: TGTGCCAGTAGTATTGGGCAGGGGATGAACACTGAAGCTTTCTTT. The full variable domain, rest sourced from reference TRBV19 and TRBJ1-1, is DGGITQSPKYLFRKEGQNVTLSCEQNLNHDAMYWYRQDPGQGLRLIYYSQIVNDFQKGDIAEGYSVSREKKESFPLTVTSAQKNPTAFYLCASSIGQGMNTEAFFGQGTRLTVV.